These 28 T cell receptor beta chains were all obtained from the same sample, sequenced in a study of a mutant IDH1 vaccine in newly diagnosed glioma. Time point: week 35, safety follow-up. In the vaccine, a single dose held 300 ug of the mutant IDH1 20-mer peptide, along with topical imiquimod. Only in-frame clones appear in the TCRdb table, and some are missing; sequencing was by immunoSEQ multiplex PCR. Of more than 25,000 clones in the sample, roughly 79% were seen once. Their cognate antigens are unknown. The specimen was PBMCs, collected from a glioma patient whose treatment included an IDH1 peptide vaccine. The receptors were sampled from a woman aged 25 to 39 with glioma. Some clones in this sample may be carry-over from other donors' samples.

In this sample, this clone turned up once. This sequence joins TRBV5-1 and TRBJ2-7; 8 bases map to TRBD2. CDR1 and CDR2 from the germline V gene are SGHRS and YFSETQ. V lost 1 base and J lost 2; bases outside the gene matches: 2. This CDR3 is 14 amino acids long. The CDR3 loop reads CASSLTSGAYEQYF. As DNA, the CDR3 is TGCGCCAGCAGCTTGACTAGCGGAGCCTACGAGCAGTACTTC.

This clone was seen a few times. The chain has TRBV6-5 and TRBJ1-5; TRBD1 aligns across 8 bases. V was clipped by 2 bases and J by 1 base; unmatched bases: 4. The CDR3 is made up of 16 amino acids. From germline, CDR1 is MNHEY and CDR2 SVGAGI. The CDR3 sequence is CASSYPTGDSNQPQHF. Here the CDR3 DNA reads TGTGCCAGCAGTTACCCGACAGGGGACAGCAATCAGCCCCAGCATTTT.

This clone occurred once. V gene TRBV15 combines with J gene TRBJ1-1; the D is unclear. This CDR3 has 14 residues. Germline values: CDR1 LNHNV, CDR2 YYDKDF (reference sequence). The ends were cut back, 4 bases at V and 7 bases at J, with 16 bases in the middle. CDR3 region: CATSTPWDKDEAFF. The CDR3 DNA follows: TGTGCCACCAGCACCCCGTGGGATAAGGATGAAGCTTTCTTT.

The chain has TRBV29-1 and TRBJ2-5, with 7 positions matching TRBD2. CDR3 size: 15 residues. CDR1 and CDR2 from the germline V gene are SQVTM and ANQGSEA. The V gene end was trimmed by 0 bases and the J gene end by 4 bases; junction bases not matched to a gene: 8. CDR3 nucleotides: TGCAGCGTTGAAGATCTTGGACTAGAGAGAGAGACCCAGTACTTC. The encoded protein is CSVEDLGLERETQYF.

V gene TRBV4-2 combines with J gene TRBJ2-7; TRBD2 matches 14 bases. The J segment lost 5 bases and the V segment lost 0 bases, leaving 6 bases of the junction unmatched. Germline values: CDR1 LGHNA, CDR2 YNFKEQ. This CDR3 spans 17 amino acids. For the CDR3, the DNA is TGTGCCAGCAGCCAAGATTGGAAGGGACTAGCGGGAGACGAGCAGTACTTC. Translation: CASSQDWKGLAGDEQYF.

The rearrangement links TRBV19 to TRBJ2-3, with D tentatively TRBD1 (5 bases). The CDR3 loop spans 16 amino acids. The V and J ends lost 5 bases and 0 bases respectively, with 15 bases between them. Germline CDR1 and CDR2: LNHDA and SQIVND (reference sequence). Written as DNA, the CDR3 is TGTGCCAGTAGTGCCAGGGTGCGGCAAAGCACAGATACGCAGTATTTT. Translation gives CASSARVRQSTDTQYF.

This clone occurred a few times. The chain has TRBV6-5 and TRBJ1-5, with a tentative D call TRBD1 (6 bases). Germline loops: CDR1 MNHEY, CDR2 SVGAGI. The length of the CDR3 is 15 residues. V was cut by 8 bases and J by 0 bases, with 14 bases left in between. CDR3 loop: CASQEGTLSNQPQHF. Here the CDR3 DNA reads TGTGCCAGCCAGGAGGGGACACTTAGCAATCAGCCCCAGCATTTT.

The gene calls are TRBV6-5 and TRBJ2-6; 7 nucleotides line up with TRBD1. The V gene's germline CDR1 is MNHEY and CDR2 SVGAGI. This CDR3 is built from 14 residues. V lost 7 bases and J lost 3; bases outside the gene matches: 3. CDR3 nucleotides: TGTGCCAGCACCGACAGGGTTGGGGCCAACGTCCTGACTTTC. This translates into CASTDRVGANVLTF.

The V call is TRBV7-9, the J call TRBJ2-1, with D tentatively TRBD2 (6 bases). The CDR3 totals 14 residues. Germline V gene data show CDR1 as SEHNR and CDR2 as FQNEAQ (reference sequence). V lost 7 bases and J lost 5, with 15 bases in between. In DNA, the CDR3 is TGTGCCAGCACCCTCGGGTGGGGGGACAATGAGCAGTTCTTC. Translated: CASTLGWGDNEQFF. Full variable domain (remainder filled in from reference TRBV7-9 and TRBJ2-1): DTGVSQNPRHKITKRGQNVTFRCDPISEHNRLYWYRQTLGQGPEFLTYFQNEAQLEKSRLLSDRFSAERPKGSFSTLEIQRTEQGDSAMYLCASTLGWGDNEQFFGPGTRLTVL.

This sequence joins TRBV7-9 and TRBJ1-1; D is uncertain. V lost 2 bases, J lost 5 bases, and 6 bases lay in between. Per the germline V gene, CDR1 is SEHNR and CDR2 is FQNEAQ (reference sequence). The CDR3 extends over 12 amino acids. The chain's CDR3 is CASSLSGTEAFF. DNA of the CDR3: TGTGCCAGCAGCTTATCGGGGACTGAAGCTTTCTTT.

The J gene is TRBJ1-2, the V gene TRBV27, with TRBD1 as a possible D gene (5 bases). CDR3 size: 16 residues. Germline CDR1 reads MNHEY; CDR2 reads SMNVEV (reference sequence). Trimming removed 0 bases at V and 4 bases at J, with 15 bases between. CDR3 in amino acids: CASSLSGGTLFYGYTF. The CDR3 coding sequence is TGTGCCAGCAGTTTATCGGGCGGGACGCTCTTCTATGGCTACACCTTC.

The rearrangement uses TRBV4-2 and TRBJ2-1; TRBD2 aligns across 9 bases. Trimming took 4 bases from V and 8 from J; bases not matched to a gene: 9. The CDR3 covers 15 residues. From germline, CDR1 is LGHNA and CDR2 YNFKEQ. The chain's CDR3 is CASSRDQREVYEQFF. For the CDR3, the DNA is TGTGCCAGCAGCCGCGACCAGCGGGAGGTCTATGAGCAGTTCTTC.

The CDR3 DNA reads TGCGCCAGCAGCCAAGATTCAGCGGGAGGTTCCTACGAGCAGTACTTC. Its translation is CASSQDSAGGSYEQYF. The V call is TRBV4-1, the J call TRBJ2-7, with 9 bases fitting TRBD2. In germline, CDR1 is MGHRA, CDR2 YSYEKL. J was trimmed by 1 base and V by 0 bases; bases with no gene match: 4. The CDR3 runs 16 residues.

As DNA, the CDR3 is TGTGCCAGCAGGTTAGGTGGCTACACCTTC. Amino acid sequence: CASRLGGYTF. The chain combines TRBV6-1 with TRBJ1-2; D is ambiguous. The ends were cut back, 6 bases at V and 7 bases at J, with 6 bases in the middle. CDR1 is MNHNS, CDR2 SASEGT, per germline. This CDR3 contains 10 residues.

The rearrangement links TRBV4-1 to TRBJ2-1, with TRBD2 identical over 7 bases. Germline V CDR1 and CDR2: MGHRA, YSYEKL. This CDR3 has 15 amino acids. With 2 bases clipped from V and 7 bases from J, the junction kept 8 bases outside the gene matches. Here the CDR3 reads CASSQRREGPNEQFF. In DNA, the CDR3 is TGCGCCAGCAGCCAAAGGAGGGAGGGCCCAAATGAGCAGTTCTTC.

This chain links TRBV5-4 with TRBJ2-2; the match to TRBD2 covers 7 bases. The V gene end was trimmed by 4 bases and the J gene end by 0 bases; junction bases not matched to a gene: 3. The germline V gene has CDR1 SGHNT and CDR2 YYREEE (reference sequence). The CDR3 loop spans 15 amino acids. CDR3 sequence reads: CASSVLAANTGELFF. The CDR3 DNA reads TGTGCCAGCAGCGTCCTAGCGGCGAACACCGGGGAGCTGTTTTTT.

Only one count was recorded for this clone. The chain couples TRBV15 to TRBJ2-2; 11 bases map to TRBD1. Trimming cost V 5 bases and J 7 bases; bases outside gene matches: 9. Germline-derived CDR1 and CDR2 are LNHNV and YYDKDF (reference sequence). This CDR3 is built from 16 residues. CDR3 loop: CATSQTGTGGHGELFF. The CDR3 nucleotides are TGTGCCACCAGCCAAACAGGGACAGGGGGACACGGGGAGCTGTTTTTT.

The chain employs TRBV4-2 and TRBJ2-3, with TRBD2 matching 13 bases. CDR3 size: 17 residues. V shed 4 bases, J shed 6 bases, and the junction held 10 bases outside the gene matches. CDR1 LGHNA and CDR2 YNFKEQ come from the germline V gene. CDR3 loop: CASSPYETSGRSDTQYF. The CDR3 nucleotides are TGTGCCAGCAGCCCATACGAGACTAGCGGGAGGTCGGATACGCAGTATTTT.

The chain employs TRBV10-3 and TRBJ2-7; perhaps TRBD2 as D (5 bases). Germline lookup yields CDR1 ENHRY and CDR2 SYGVKD. This CDR3 is 13 amino acids long. V gave up 2 bases and J gave up 4 bases, with 9 bases separating them. CDR3 nucleotides: TGTGCCATCAGTGAGGAGGACTCATACGAGCAGTACTTC. This sequence encodes CAISEEDSYEQYF.

The gene calls are TRBV10-3 and TRBJ2-3; 9 bases align to TRBD2. Trimming removed 5 bases from V and 2 bases from J; junction bases left unmatched: 8. Germline lookup yields CDR1 ENHRY and CDR2 SYGVKD. The CDR3 length is 16 residues. CDR3 residues: CAISPRGGRDTDTQYF. In DNA, the CDR3 is TGTGCCATCAGTCCGAGGGGCGGGAGGGACACAGATACGCAGTATTTT.

J is TRBJ1-6 and V is TRBV5-6, with D maybe TRBD1 (5 bases). The germline V and J ends were trimmed by 6 bases and 8 bases, with 9 bases remaining between them. In germline, CDR1 is SGHDT, CDR2 YYEEEE. This CDR3 has 12 amino acids. The CDR3 region is CASKGRYSPLHF. Here the CDR3 DNA reads TGTGCCAGCAAGGGACGTTATTCACCCCTCCACTTT.

The V gene is TRBV25-1, the J gene TRBJ2-7; D is unresolved. The CDR3 loop spans 12 amino acids. V was pared by 4 bases and J by 4 bases, with 8 bases between. The germline CDR1 and CDR2 sequences are MGHDK and SYGVNS. CDR3 DNA sequence: TGTGCCAGCAGTGCCGCCGATTACGAGCAGTACTTC. Translating it yields CASSAADYEQYF.

J is TRBJ2-5 and V is TRBV30, with TRBD1 as a possible D gene (5 bases). The CDR3 is made up of 12 amino acids. Germline assignment: CDR1 GTSNPN and CDR2 SVGIG (reference sequence). Trimming took 2 bases from V and 3 from J, leaving 7 bases between them. The CDR3 is CAWSPGKETQYF. CDR3 sequence (DNA): TGTGCCTGGAGTCCAGGGAAAGAGACCCAGTACTTC.

The rearrangement joins TRBV4-2 to TRBJ2-7; tentative D call: TRBD1 (7 bases). The CDR3 is made up of 19 amino acids. The ends were cut back, 4 bases at V and 3 bases at J, with 28 bases in the middle. The V gene's germline CDR1 is LGHNA and CDR2 YNFKEQ. The CDR3 nucleotides read TGTGCCAGCAGCCTCGCTTCCGCGAGGAGGGGGCAGGAAGTCTACGAGCAGTACTTC. Its translation is CASSLASARRGQEVYEQYF.

J is TRBJ2-1 and V is TRBV14, with 8 bases that match TRBD2. The V segment lost 4 bases and the J segment 6 bases; nucleotides outside the gene matches: 5. The CDR3 sequence is 14 residues long. The germline V gene has CDR1 SGHDN and CDR2 FVKESK. This CDR3 is CASSLGLAANEQFF. CDR3 coding DNA: TGTGCCAGCAGCCTAGGACTAGCTGCCAATGAGCAGTTCTTC.

This clone is labeled medium-sized (0.01 to 0.1%). The V call is TRBV4-2, the J call TRBJ1-5, with 9 bases aligning to TRBD1. Germline CDR1 reads LGHNA; CDR2 reads YNFKEQ. The CDR3 runs to 18 residues. After removal of 0 bases from V and 5 bases from J, the junction contained 11 bases not matched to a gene. In DNA form, the CDR3 reads TGTGCCAGCAGCCAAGATAGACAGGGGGTATTTGTAGATCAGCCCCAGCATTTT. Translated, it gives CASSQDRQGVFVDQPQHF.

The rearrangement links TRBV4-1 to TRBJ2-7, with D possibly called TRBD1 or TRBD2 (6 bases each). V lost 1 base to trimming and J lost 7 bases, with 14 bases between them. Germline CDR1 is MGHRA and CDR2 is YSYEKL. The CDR3 covers 14 residues. CDR3 protein: CASSQGWGAGEQYF. The DNA of the CDR3 is TGCGCCAGCAGCCAAGGGTGGGGGGCCGGGGAGCAGTACTTC.

The J gene is TRBJ1-2, the V gene TRBV7-9, with 9 bases fitting TRBD1. The CDR3 contains 14 residues. Germline-derived CDR1 and CDR2 are SEHNR and FQNEAQ (reference sequence). After removal of 6 bases from V and 6 bases from J, the junction contained 8 bases not matched to a gene. The CDR3 reads CASSRDRGGDGYTF. CDR3 DNA sequence: TGTGCCAGCAGTCGCGACAGGGGGGGCGATGGCTACACCTTC.